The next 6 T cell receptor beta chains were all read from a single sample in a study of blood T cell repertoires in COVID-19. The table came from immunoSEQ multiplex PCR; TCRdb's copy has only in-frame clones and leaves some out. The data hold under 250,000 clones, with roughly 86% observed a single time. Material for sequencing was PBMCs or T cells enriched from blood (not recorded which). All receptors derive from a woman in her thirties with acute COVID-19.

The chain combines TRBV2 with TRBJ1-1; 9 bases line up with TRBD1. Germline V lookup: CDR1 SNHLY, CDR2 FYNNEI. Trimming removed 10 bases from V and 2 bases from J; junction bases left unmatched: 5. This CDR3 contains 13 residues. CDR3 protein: CATSGQGNTEAFF. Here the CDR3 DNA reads TGTGCCACCTCGGGACAGGGAAACACTGAAGCTTTCTTT.

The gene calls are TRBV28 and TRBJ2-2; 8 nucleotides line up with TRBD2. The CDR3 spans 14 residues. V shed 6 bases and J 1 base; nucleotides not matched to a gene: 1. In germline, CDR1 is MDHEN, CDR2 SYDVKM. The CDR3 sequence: CASRSGGNTGELFF. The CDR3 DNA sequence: TGTGCCAGCAGAAGCGGGGGGAACACCGGGGAGCTGTTTTTT.

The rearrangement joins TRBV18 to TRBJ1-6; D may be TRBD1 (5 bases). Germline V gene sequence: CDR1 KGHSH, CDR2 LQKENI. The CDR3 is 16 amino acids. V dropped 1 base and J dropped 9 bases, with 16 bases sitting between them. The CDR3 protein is CASSPLAGDSGSPLHF. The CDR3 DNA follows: TGTGCCAGCTCACCACTGGCGGGGGATTCGGGTTCACCCCTCCACTTT. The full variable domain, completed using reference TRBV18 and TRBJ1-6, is NAGVMQNPRHLVRRRGQEARLRCSPMKGHSHVYWYRQLPEEGLKFMVYLQKENIIDESGMPKERFSAEFPKEGPSILRIQQVVRGDSAAYFCASSPLAGDSGSPLHFGNGTRLTVT.

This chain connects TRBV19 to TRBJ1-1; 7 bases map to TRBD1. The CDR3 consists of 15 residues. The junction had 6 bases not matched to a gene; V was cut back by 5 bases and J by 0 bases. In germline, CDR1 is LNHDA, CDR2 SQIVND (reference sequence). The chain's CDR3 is CASSAGTEVNTEAFF. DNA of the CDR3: TGTGCCAGTAGTGCCGGGACAGAAGTGAACACTGAAGCTTTCTTT. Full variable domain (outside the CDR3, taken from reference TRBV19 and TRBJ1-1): DGGITQSPKYLFRKEGQNVTLSCEQNLNHDAMYWYRQDPGQGLRLIYYSQIVNDFQKGDIAEGYSVSREKKESFPLTVTSAQKNPTAFYLCASSAGTEVNTEAFFGQGTRLTVV.

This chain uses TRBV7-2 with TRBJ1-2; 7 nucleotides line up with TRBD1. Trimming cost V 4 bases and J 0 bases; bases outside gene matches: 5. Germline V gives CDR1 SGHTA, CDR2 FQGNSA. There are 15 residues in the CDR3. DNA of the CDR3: TGTGCCAGCAGCTCCGACAGGGCGACTAACTATGGCTACACCTTC. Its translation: CASSSDRATNYGYTF.

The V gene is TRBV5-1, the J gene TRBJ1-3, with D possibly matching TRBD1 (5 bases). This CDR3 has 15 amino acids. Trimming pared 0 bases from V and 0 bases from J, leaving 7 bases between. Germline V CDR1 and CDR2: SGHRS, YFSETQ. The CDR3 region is CASSLAGGSGNTIYF. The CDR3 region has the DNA TGCGCCAGCAGCTTGGCCGGGGGCTCTGGAAACACCATATATTTT.